The next 6 T cell receptor beta chains were all read from a single sample in a study of T cell repertoires in aging, cancer and after chemotherapy. TRB rearrangements spanning V, D and J were amplified using mixed TRB-A/B primers. TCRdb re-derived calls from the multiplex PCR reads in MiXCR, one entry per CDR3 protein. Here the sample spans over 10,000 distinct CDR3 sequences, approximately 21% being singletons. The template was genomic DNA from peripheral blood, not RNA. What was sequenced was blood. These receptors all come from a human donor in good health.

By proportion, this clonotype is medium-sized. This sequence joins TRBV6-5 and TRBJ2-7; 7 bases are a match to TRBD1. Germline values: CDR1 MNHEY, CDR2 SVGAGI. With 5 bases clipped from V and 5 bases from J, the junction kept 12 bases outside the gene matches. The CDR3 is made up of 15 amino acids. CDR3 sequence: CASSKRPTGHHEQYF. The CDR3 region has the DNA TGTGCCAGCAGTAAGCGACCGACAGGGCATCACGAGCAGTACTTC.

The rearrangement uses TRBV6-6 and TRBJ2-5; no clear D. V dropped 1 base and J dropped 5 bases, with 2 bases sitting between them. CDR1 is MNHNY and CDR2 is SVGAGI in the germline V gene (reference sequence). The CDR3 covers 11 residues. This chain's CDR3 is CASSYYETQYF. The CDR3 nucleotides read TGTGCCAGCAGTTACTACGAGACCCAGTACTTC.

This clonotype was seen many times. This sequence joins TRBV27 and TRBJ1-2, with D maybe TRBD1 (6 bases). Germline loops: CDR1 MNHEY, CDR2 SMNVEV (reference sequence). The CDR3 length is 15 residues. V was shortened by 0 bases and J by 0 bases, with 8 bases between the two germline ends. The CDR3 DNA is TGTGCCAGCAGTTTATCGGGGGCGCCTAACTATGGCTACACCTTC. Its protein product is CASSLSGAPNYGYTF.

By sample share, this clonotype is medium-sized. The gene calls are TRBV7-2 and TRBJ1-2; D not resolved. Trimming cost V 5 bases and J 2 bases, with 9 bases left between them. This CDR3 region has 13 residues. Germline CDR1 reads SGHTA; CDR2 reads FQGNSA. CDR3: CASSNRTNYGYTF. The CDR3 DNA sequence: TGTGCCAGCAGCAACAGAACAAACTATGGCTACACCTTC.

This chain joins TRBV6-4 and TRBJ2-3; 9 bases are a match to TRBD2. The CDR3 is made up of 14 amino acids. Germline trimming cut 4 bases from V and 1 base from J; bases unmatched to any gene: 0. The germline V gene encodes CDR1 MRHNA and CDR2 SNTAGT. This chain's CDR3 is CASSGTSGTDTQYF. CDR3 coding DNA: TGTGCCAGCAGTGGGACTAGCGGCACAGATACGCAGTATTTT.

About this clonotype: A much bigger clone sits one base away, suggesting this may be a read error. This CDR3 reads CASSPQQGAEAFF. The CDR3 DNA is TGTGCCAGCAGCCCTCAACAGGGCGCTGAAGCTTTCTTT. The rearrangement uses TRBV7-6 and TRBJ1-1, with D tentatively TRBD1 (6 bases). V was pared by 5 bases and J by 6 bases, with 13 bases between. Germline assignment: CDR1 SGHVS and CDR2 FNYEAQ. The CDR3 is made up of 13 amino acids.